This T cell receptor (beta chain) emerged from a study of blood T cell dynamics during melanoma immunotherapy. Study as a whole: Metastatic melanoma patients received first-line pembrolizumab or nivolumab plus ipilimumab. Broader study findings: Unlike progressors, later disease-control patients had W3 repertoires gaining clonality or diversity.

The assay was immunoSEQ multiplex PCR, and TCRdb's table has in-frame clones only and misses some. The sample lists approximately 5,900 clones, approximately 83% occurring once. Note on this clone: Its antigen is as yet unknown.

This CDR3 has 13 residues. Looked up from germline, CDR1 is LGHNA and CDR2 is YSLEER. Trimming left V 0 bases short and J 11 bases short, with 13 bases between. Time point indicated: week 3, after first cycle of checkpoint inhibitor. No patient had earlier systemic cancer treatment, concurrent immunosuppressants, or another active cancer. The chain joins TRBV4-3 to TRBJ1-1; D gene unclear. This specimen consisted of blood, obtained from a patient treated with checkpoint blockade. The sequence was obtained from a human donor with melanoma. CDR3 protein: CASSQDPNTVAFF. The CDR3 bases are TGCGCCAGCAGCCAAGATCCGAACACGGTGGCTTTCTTT.